The rows below give T cell receptor beta chains drawn from one sample of a study of blood T cells in healthy people across ages. TCRdb ran MiXCR on the 5' RACE reads and lists one entry per CDR3 protein. The table lists under 1 million distinct CDR3 sequences, around 45% of them singletons. Material: blood. The receptors shown here come from a man aged 60-69 years in good health. Each CDR3 is given with its conserved first and last residue. The order of the fields is D gene, J gene, V gene, clone size, CDR3 protein, CDR3 DNA. The D gene is left open where the match is weak. Clone size is stated in some rows and not others, as once, few, many or a class when expanded.

d_gene: NA; j_gene: TRBJ2-4; v_gene: TRBV10-3; abundance: NA; CDR3aa: CAIKGEGEQYF; CDR3nt: TGTGCCATCAAGGGGGAGGGTGAGCAGTACTTC
d_gene: NA; j_gene: TRBJ1-1; v_gene: TRBV3-1; abundance: few; CDR3aa: CASMGGTEAFF; CDR3nt: TGTGCCAGCATGGGAGGTACTGAAGCTTTCTTT
d_gene: TRBD1; j_gene: TRBJ2-3; v_gene: TRBV7-3; abundance: few; CDR3aa: CASSQGTGSTDTQYF; CDR3nt: TGTGCCAGCAGCCAAGGGACAGGCAGCACAGATACGCAGTATTTT
d_gene: NA; j_gene: TRBJ2-3; v_gene: TRBV6-6; abundance: NA; CDR3aa: CASTTWPASTDTQYF; CDR3nt: TGTGCCAGCACCACTTGGCCCGCGAGCACAGATACGCAGTATTTT
d_gene: NA; j_gene: TRBJ2-7; v_gene: TRBV28; abundance: NA; CDR3aa: CASSLRGLGTTPYEQYF; CDR3nt: TGTGCCAGCAGTTTACGGGGCCTGGGGACCACCCCCTACGAGCAGTACTTC
d_gene: TRBD1; j_gene: TRBJ1-1; v_gene: TRBV4-3; abundance: NA; CDR3aa: CASSQDGTGPTEAFF; CDR3nt: TGCGCCAGCAGCCAAGATGGGACAGGGCCCACTGAAGCTTTCTTT
d_gene: TRBD1; j_gene: TRBJ2-4; v_gene: TRBV6-5; abundance: NA; CDR3aa: CASSIRDRDYLYF; CDR3nt: TGTGCCAGCAGCATCCGGGACAGGGATTATCTGTACTTC
d_gene: NA; j_gene: TRBJ2-7; v_gene: TRBV18; abundance: NA; CDR3aa: CASSPPSSRGNSEQYF; CDR3nt: TGTGCCAGCTCACCACCGAGCTCTAGAGGTAATAGCGAGCAGTACTTC
d_gene: NA; j_gene: TRBJ2-7; v_gene: TRBV7-2; abundance: once; CDR3aa: CANSFSRPRTQYF; CDR3nt: TGTGCCAACAGCTTTTCGCGACCTAGAACCCAGTACTTC
d_gene: NA; j_gene: TRBJ1-1; v_gene: TRBV28; abundance: NA; CDR3aa: CASHAFDPLGAEAFF; CDR3nt: TGTGCCAGTCACGCCTTTGACCCCCTGGGAGCTGAAGCTTTCTTT
d_gene: TRBD1; j_gene: TRBJ1-1; v_gene: TRBV7-9; abundance: NA; CDR3aa: CASSNGQGGTEAFF; CDR3nt: TGTGCCAGCAGCAACGGACAGGGCGGAACTGAAGCTTTCTTT
d_gene: NA; j_gene: TRBJ1-1; v_gene: TRBV20-1; abundance: NA; CDR3aa: CSARDRTRPTEAFF; CDR3nt: TGCAGTGCTAGAGATCGGACCCGTCCCACTGAAGCTTTCTTT
d_gene: NA; j_gene: TRBJ1-4; v_gene: TRBV18; abundance: NA; CDR3aa: CASSQLPPSLRKLFF; CDR3nt: TGTGCCAGCTCACAACTACCGCCCAGTCTTCGAAAACTGTTTTTT